The clone carrying this TCR beta chain was detected many times. Its target is unknown. Molecular barcoding with unique molecular identifiers was used for the TCRbeta library. TCRdb analysed the PCR reads with MiXCR anew, one entry per CDR3 protein. Among more than 100,000 distinct CDR3 sequences listed, roughly 23% were seen once. The entry originates in a study of T-cell reconstitution after alpha-beta-depleted transplantation in children. The ends lost 3 bases at V and 5 bases at J; junction bases unmatched: 4. CDR1 and CDR2 from the germline V gene are KGHDR and SFDVKD. This CDR3 is built from 15 residues. General study findings and limits: Counts and diversity of T cells one year after transplant came mostly from newly produced T cells.

The source was PBMCs, mostly from graft donor cells, collected 180 days after TCRalphabeta/CD19-depleted stem cell transplant. The receptor was isolated from a male patient aged 2-15 years who had a stem cell transplant for chronic granulomatous disease, so the T cells may come from the graft donor. This chain joins TRBV24-1 and TRBJ2-1, with 9 bases aligning to TRBD1. The CDR3 DNA follows: TGTGCCACCAGTGATCGGGACAGGGAGAACAATGAGCAGTTCTTC. Its translation is CATSDRDRENNEQFF.